Here is one T cell receptor beta chain with its context. Its antigen is still unknown. It has no much larger one-base neighbor in the sample; base qualities were not kept. The data were taken from a study of T cell responses to AZD1222 COVID-19 vaccine (dated by TCRdb to about 2021). Background for the entire study: AZD1222 recipients with second doses at about 4 weeks or about 12 weeks were pooled, because spike-specific TCR depth and breadth did not differ between schedules. A total of 233 trial participants underwent TCR sequencing, of whom 207 received two doses of AZD1222 and about 25 received two doses of the MenACWY control vaccine. Trial participants were enrolled by age into 18-55, 56-69 and 70-plus year subgroups, with roughly 160, 29 and 62 TCR-sequenced participants respectively.

Summary of the overall study and its limitations: Epitopes outside the regions mutated in the B.1.351 and B.1.1.7 variants were reportedly recognized by nearly half of the unique spike-specific TCRs. The vaccine-associated CD4 TCRs covered the entire spike protein, and the dominant responses fell in regions 160-218 and 743-854. Because no day 14 peak-response samples were available, repertoires were characterized only after the peak T cell response. Conclusions about previously exposed vaccinees are limited because only five to seven AZD1222 recipients were SARS-CoV-2 seropositive at baseline. A significant rise in spike-specific TCR breadth and depth was observed after two AZD1222 doses relative to day 0 and relative to MenACWY recipients. In the small 56-69-year group, the increase in depth fell short of significance, most likely because of low power. Most participants were white British and females outnumbered males, and the authors suggested that clonal diversity may have been underestimated.

The CDR3 regions of human TCRbeta chains were analyzed by immunosequencing. From the authors' description of their analysis: TCRs in the repertoires were compared against a reference library of SARS-CoV-2-specific TCRs that had been generated with the MIRA antigen-specificity platform. Breadth was defined as the fraction of unique TCRs that were SARS-CoV-2-associated. Depth was defined as the fraction of total T cells that were SARS-CoV-2-associated. Each spike-specific TCR was assigned to its reactive spike region and to a CD4 or CD8 class using the MIRA data. Log10-transformed breadth and depth values were compared by one-way ANOVA with Sidak's multiple comparisons tests. TCRdb stores this immuneACCESS table with in-frame sequences only. Part of the clones is absent; in the studies checked, under half of the shortfall reflects unresolved V genes, and no reason is known for the rest. V and J calls and clone size are given by that table; D and trimming were obtained from the DNA. The sample table holds more than 150,000 clones, of which about 94% were seen once. About 9% of the sample rests with the top ten.

In the paper's terms, the time point label means: baseline before first vaccination. Vaccinee samples came from UK trials COV001 and COV002, including a single-blind randomized controlled phase 2/3 trial of AZD1222 (ChAdOx1 nCoV-19) in healthy adults. For TCRbeta chain sequencing, PBMC samples were collected from trial participants at day 0 and at day 28 after the second dose. Sequenced material: peripheral blood, taken on day 0 of AZD1222 vaccination. This receptor was identified in an adult in good health.

The DNA sequence reads TGTGCCACCAGTGATTTTGCAGATGAGCAGTTCTTC. This yields the protein CATSDFADEQFF. The rearrangement joined TRBV24-1 to TRBJ2-1; the D segment cannot be called with confidence. The CDR3 contains 12 residues, cysteine and phenylalanine counted. Here the CDR3 DNA is all that survives: 36 bases in frame from base 1. CDR1 KGHDR and CDR2 SFDVKD were looked up in the germline V gene. V is clipped by 1 base and J by 8 bases, and the sequence between their germline boundaries is 5 bases long.